This T cell receptor beta chain was obtained from a study of CD8 T cells in ankylosing spondylitis (dated by TCRdb to the late 2010s). About the study as a whole: To find TCR variants linked to disease, the study profiled T cell receptor beta repertoires in ankylosing spondylitis patients and healthy donors. The full study cohort was made up of 25 ankylosing spondylitis patients and roughly 100 healthy donors. Peripheral blood was sampled, and synovial fluid was additionally collected from ankylosing spondylitis patients. Points the paper makes about the study in general: Significant enrichment of the disease-linked clones was reported in matched synovial fluid samples from ankylosing spondylitis patients. A TCR beta motif made up of about eight highly homologous amino acid variants appeared to be characteristic of blood from ankylosing spondylitis patients. Some TCR beta motif variants had previously been reported in synovial fluid and blood of reactive arthritis patients, which suggested common disease-initiation mechanisms. A CD8+ phenotype was shown by the disease-linked clones, which were found at relatively low frequencies in peripheral blood.

The CDR3 contains 14 residues, cysteine and phenylalanine counted. The sequence is cut down to CDR3 DNA, 42 bases in frame from base 1. The V and J ends are trimmed by 5 bases and 10 bases, leaving 17 bases between them. From the germline V gene, CDR1 is SGHTA and CDR2 is FQGNSA. The sequencer listed for this sample is Illumina HiSeq 2500. TCR beta libraries were prepared by quantitative 5'-RACE with molecular barcodes. Per the source publication's procedure: A new computational method, built on a probabilistic model of VDJ rearrangement, was used to identify disease-linked TCR variants. TCRdb reanalyzed the raw reads on its own, using fastp at Q25 for trimming and MiXCR for clone calling, and kept in-frame beta chains. Entries that share a CDR3 protein sequence are merged under the most common genes and DNA. The V and J calls reflect TCRdb's pipeline rather than the authors' work. This sample holds hundreds of thousands of distinct CDR3 sequences; 17% were observed only once. Around 0.92% of the sample rests with the top ten.

This clonotype was counted only a few times. No antigen is known for it. No base-level quality is on record; no much larger clone is a single base apart. Sequencing used blood, either unsorted or a sorted T cell fraction (not recorded which). The origin of this receptor is a male donor with ankylosing spondylitis. The chain is assembled from TRBV7-2 and TRBJ1-4; the D gene is perhaps TRBD1, from 6 matching bases. The bases are TGTGCCAGCAGCCCGACTGGGGGCGACGGAAAACTGTTTTTT. This codes for CASSPTGGDGKLFF.